The present entry profiles one TCR beta chain with its context. The record originates from a study of blood T cell repertoires in COVID-19. Study information: T cells, B-cell-depleted T cells, or PBMCs provided the cDNA or gDNA that served as material.

Here immunoSEQ multiplex PCR was the method, and the copy in TCRdb shows in-frame clones only, minus some. The sample lists under 350,000 clones, around nine tenths occurring once. Material for sequencing was peripheral blood. The clonotype comes from a man aged 70-80 years with acute or convalescent COVID-19.

The CDR3 reads CASSRPGYGTEAFF. DNA for the CDR3: TGTGCCAGCAGCCGTCCCGGGTATGGGACTGAAGCTTTCTTT. The gene calls are TRBV5-4 and TRBJ1-1, with D uncertain. This CDR3 contains 14 residues. Looked up from germline, CDR1 is SGHNT and CDR2 is YYREEE (reference sequence). V lost 4 bases, J lost 5 bases, and 15 bases lay in between.